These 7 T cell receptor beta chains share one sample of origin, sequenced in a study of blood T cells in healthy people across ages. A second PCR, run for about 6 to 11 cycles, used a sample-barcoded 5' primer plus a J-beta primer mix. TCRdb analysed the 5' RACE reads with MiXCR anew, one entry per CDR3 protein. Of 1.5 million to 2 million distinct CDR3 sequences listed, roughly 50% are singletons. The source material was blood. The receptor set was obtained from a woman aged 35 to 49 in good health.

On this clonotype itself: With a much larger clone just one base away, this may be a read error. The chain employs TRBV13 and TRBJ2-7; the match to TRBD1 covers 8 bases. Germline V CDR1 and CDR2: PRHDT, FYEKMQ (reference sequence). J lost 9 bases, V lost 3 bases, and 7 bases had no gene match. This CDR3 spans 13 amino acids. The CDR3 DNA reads TGTGCCAGCAGCTTGAGACAGGGGAACGGGCAGTACTTC. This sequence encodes CASSLRQGNGQYF.

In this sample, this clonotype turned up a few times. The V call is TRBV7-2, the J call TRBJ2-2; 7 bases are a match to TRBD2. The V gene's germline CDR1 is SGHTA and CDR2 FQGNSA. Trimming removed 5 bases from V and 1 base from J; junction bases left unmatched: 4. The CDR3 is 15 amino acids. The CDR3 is CASSVSGENTGELFF. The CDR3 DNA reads TGTGCCAGCAGCGTCAGCGGGGAGAACACCGGGGAGCTGTTTTTT.

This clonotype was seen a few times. CDR3 in DNA: TGCAGTGCTAGTCCCCCGGGACAGGTCGCAGATACGCAGTATTTT. Encoded protein: CSASPPGQVADTQYF. V usage is TRBV20-1 and J usage is TRBJ2-3; the match to TRBD1 covers 8 bases. The V gene's germline CDR1 is DFQATT and CDR2 SNEGSKA (reference sequence). Trimming at V came to 3 bases and at J to 4 bases, leaving 9 bases not matched to a gene. CDR3 length equals 15 residues.

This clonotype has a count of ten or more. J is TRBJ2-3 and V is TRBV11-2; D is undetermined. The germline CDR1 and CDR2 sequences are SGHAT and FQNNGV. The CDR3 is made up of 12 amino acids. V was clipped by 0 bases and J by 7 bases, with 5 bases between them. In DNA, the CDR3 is TGTGCCAGCAGCTTAGAGTCCCATACGCAGTATTTT. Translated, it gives CASSLESHTQYF.

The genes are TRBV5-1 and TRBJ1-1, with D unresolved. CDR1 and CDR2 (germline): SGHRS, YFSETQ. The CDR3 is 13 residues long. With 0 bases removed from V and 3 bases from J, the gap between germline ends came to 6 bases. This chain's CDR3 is CASSLVADTEAFF. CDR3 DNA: TGCGCCAGCAGCTTGGTGGCAGACACTGAAGCTTTCTTT.

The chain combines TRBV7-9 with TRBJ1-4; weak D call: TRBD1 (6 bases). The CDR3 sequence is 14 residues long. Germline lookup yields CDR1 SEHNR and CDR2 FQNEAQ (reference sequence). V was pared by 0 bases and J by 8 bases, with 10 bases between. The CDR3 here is CASSLAGAEEKLFF. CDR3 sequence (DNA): TGTGCCAGCAGCTTAGCGGGGGCGGAGGAAAAACTGTTTTTT.

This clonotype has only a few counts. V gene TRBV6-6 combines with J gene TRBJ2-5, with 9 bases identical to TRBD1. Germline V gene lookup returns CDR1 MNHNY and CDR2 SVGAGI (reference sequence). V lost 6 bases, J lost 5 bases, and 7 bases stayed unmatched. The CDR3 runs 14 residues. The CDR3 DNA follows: TGTGCCAGCAGAGACAGGGGGGTAGCGGAGACCCAGTACTTC. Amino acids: CASRDRGVAETQYF.